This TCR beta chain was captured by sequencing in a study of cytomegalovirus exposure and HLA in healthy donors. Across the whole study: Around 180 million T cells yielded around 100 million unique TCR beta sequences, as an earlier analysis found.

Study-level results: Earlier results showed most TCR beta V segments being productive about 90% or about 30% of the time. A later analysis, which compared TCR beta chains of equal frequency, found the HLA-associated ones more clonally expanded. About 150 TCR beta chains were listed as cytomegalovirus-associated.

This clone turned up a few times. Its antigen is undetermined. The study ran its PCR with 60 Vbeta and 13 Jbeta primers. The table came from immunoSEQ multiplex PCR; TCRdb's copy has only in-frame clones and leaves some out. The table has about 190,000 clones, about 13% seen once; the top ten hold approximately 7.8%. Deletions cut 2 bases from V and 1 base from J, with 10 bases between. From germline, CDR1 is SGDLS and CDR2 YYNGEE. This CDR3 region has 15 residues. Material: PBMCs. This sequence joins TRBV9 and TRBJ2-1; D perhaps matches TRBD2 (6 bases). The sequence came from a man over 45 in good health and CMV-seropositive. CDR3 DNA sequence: TGTGCCAGCAGCGTGGCAGGGACTTCCTACAATGAGCAGTTCTTC. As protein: CASSVAGTSYNEQFF.